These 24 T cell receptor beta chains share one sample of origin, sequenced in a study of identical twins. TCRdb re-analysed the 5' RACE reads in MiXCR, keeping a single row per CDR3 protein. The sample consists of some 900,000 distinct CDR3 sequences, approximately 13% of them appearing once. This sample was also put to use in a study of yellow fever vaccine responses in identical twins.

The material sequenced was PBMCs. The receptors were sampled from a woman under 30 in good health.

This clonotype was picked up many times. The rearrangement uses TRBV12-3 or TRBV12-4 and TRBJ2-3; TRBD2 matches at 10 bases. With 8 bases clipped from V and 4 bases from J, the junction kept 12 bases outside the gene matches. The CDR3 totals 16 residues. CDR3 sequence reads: CASQASGSFRADTQYF. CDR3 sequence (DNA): TGTGCCAGCCAGGCTAGCGGGAGCTTTCGAGCAGATACGCAGTATTTT.

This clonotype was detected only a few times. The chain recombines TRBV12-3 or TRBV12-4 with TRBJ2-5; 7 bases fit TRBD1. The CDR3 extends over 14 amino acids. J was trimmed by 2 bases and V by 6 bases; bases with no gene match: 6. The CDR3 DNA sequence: TGTGCCAGCAGACAGGGGCTGGGGCAAGAGACCCAGTACTTC. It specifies CASRQGLGQETQYF.

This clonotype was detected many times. The CDR3 coding sequence is TGTGCCAGCAGCTCGGACAGAAAGGGTGGGGCCAACGTCCTGACTTTC. Encoded protein: CASSSDRKGGANVLTF. This chain joins TRBV3-1 and TRBJ2-6; TRBD1 is a possible D gene (6 bases). V lost 5 bases, J lost 3 bases, and 14 bases lay in between. The CDR3 is made up of 16 amino acids. In germline, CDR1 is LGHDT, CDR2 YNNKEL (reference sequence).

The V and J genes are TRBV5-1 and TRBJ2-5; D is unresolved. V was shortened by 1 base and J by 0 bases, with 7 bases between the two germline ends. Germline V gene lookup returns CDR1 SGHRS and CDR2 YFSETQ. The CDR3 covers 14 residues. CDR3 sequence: CASSLTLYQETQYF. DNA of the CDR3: TGCGCCAGCAGCTTGACGTTGTACCAAGAGACCCAGTACTTC.

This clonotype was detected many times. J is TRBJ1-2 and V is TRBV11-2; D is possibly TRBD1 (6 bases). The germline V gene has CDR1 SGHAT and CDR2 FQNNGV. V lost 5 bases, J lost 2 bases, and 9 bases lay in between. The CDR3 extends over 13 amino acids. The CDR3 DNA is TGTGCCAGCAGCGTAGGACAGAACTATGGCTACACCTTC. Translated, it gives CASSVGQNYGYTF.

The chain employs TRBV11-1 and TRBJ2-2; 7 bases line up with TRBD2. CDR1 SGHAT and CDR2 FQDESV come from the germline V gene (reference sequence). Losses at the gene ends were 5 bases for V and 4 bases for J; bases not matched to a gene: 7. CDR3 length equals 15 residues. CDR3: CASSPWGGSTGELFF. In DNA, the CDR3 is TGTGCCAGCAGCCCATGGGGGGGAAGCACCGGGGAGCTGTTTTTT.

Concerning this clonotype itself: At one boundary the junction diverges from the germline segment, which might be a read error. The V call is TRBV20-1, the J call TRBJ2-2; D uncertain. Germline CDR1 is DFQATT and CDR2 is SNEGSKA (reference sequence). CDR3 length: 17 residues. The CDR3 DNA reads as TGCTGTGCTAGAGATAATTCCAGGCAGACAAACACCGGGGAGCTGTTTTTT. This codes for CCARDNSRQTNTGELFF.

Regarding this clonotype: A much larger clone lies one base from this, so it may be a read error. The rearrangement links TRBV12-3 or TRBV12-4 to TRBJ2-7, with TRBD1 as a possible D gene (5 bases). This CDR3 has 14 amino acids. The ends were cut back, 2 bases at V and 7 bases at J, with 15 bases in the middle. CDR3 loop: CASSLSGFQGEQYF. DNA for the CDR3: TGTGCCAGCAGTTTATCCGGATTTCAGGGAGAGCAGTACTTC.

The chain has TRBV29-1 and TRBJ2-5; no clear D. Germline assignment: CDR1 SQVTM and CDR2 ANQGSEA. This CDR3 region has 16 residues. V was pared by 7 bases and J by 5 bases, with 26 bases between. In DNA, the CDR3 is TGCAGCGCCTCCCGAGACTTGATACTTGGTATGGAGACCCAGTACTTC. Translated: CSASRDLILGMETQYF.

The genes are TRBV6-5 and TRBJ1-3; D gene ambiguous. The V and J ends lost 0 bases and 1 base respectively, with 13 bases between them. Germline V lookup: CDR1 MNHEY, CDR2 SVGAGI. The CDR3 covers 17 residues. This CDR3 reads CASSYSVFLGSGNTIYF. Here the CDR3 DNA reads TGTGCCAGCAGTTACTCGGTCTTCCTCGGGTCTGGAAACACCATATATTTT.

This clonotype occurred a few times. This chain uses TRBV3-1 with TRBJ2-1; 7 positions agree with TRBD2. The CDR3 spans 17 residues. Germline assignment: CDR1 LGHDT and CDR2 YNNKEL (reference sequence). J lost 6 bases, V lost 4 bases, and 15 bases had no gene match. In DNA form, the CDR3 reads TGTGCCAGCAGCCCCAAAACATGGACTAGATCTGGCAATGAGCAGTTCTTC. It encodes CASSPKTWTRSGNEQFF.

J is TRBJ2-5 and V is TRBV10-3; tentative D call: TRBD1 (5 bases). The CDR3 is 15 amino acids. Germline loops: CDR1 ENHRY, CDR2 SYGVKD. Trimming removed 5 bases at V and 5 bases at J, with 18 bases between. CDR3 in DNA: TGTGCCATCAGTTTTTCTAGTGGTCAGGGCGAGACCCAGTACTTC. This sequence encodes CAISFSSGQGETQYF.

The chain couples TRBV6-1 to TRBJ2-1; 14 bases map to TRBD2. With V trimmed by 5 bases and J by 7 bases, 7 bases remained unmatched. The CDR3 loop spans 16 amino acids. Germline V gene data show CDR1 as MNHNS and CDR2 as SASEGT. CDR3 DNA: TGTGCCAGCAGTACGGGACTAGCGGGAGTCATAAATGAGCAGTTCTTC. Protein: CASSTGLAGVINEQFF.

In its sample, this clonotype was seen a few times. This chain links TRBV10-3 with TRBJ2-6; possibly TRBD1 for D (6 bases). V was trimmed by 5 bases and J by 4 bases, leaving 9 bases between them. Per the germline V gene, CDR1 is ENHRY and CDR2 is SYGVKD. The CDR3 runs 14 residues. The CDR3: CAISQGTGANVLTF. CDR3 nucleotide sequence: TGTGCCATCAGTCAGGGGACCGGGGCCAACGTCCTGACTTTC.

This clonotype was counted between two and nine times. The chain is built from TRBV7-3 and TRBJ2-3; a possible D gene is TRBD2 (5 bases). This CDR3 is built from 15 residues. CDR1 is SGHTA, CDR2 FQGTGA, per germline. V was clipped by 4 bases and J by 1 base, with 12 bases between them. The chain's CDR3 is CASSYRAERTDTQYF. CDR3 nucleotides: TGTGCCAGCAGCTATCGAGCGGAACGCACAGATACGCAGTATTTT. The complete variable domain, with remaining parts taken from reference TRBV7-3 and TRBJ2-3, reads GAGVSQTPSNKVTEKGKYVELRCDPISGHTALYWYRQSLGQGPEFLIYFQGTGAADDSGLPNDRFFAVRPEGSVSTLKIQRTERGDSAVYLCASSYRAERTDTQYFGPGTRLTVL.

CDR3 DNA: TGCAGCGTTGCGATCCAGGGGGCATCCAATGAGCAGTTCTTC. Amino acid sequence: CSVAIQGASNEQFF. The V gene is TRBV29-1, the J gene TRBJ2-1; 8 bases are shared with TRBD1. The CDR3 extends over 14 amino acids. J gave up 6 bases and V 4 bases, and 8 bases lay outside the gene matches. Germline loops: CDR1 SQVTM, CDR2 ANQGSEA.

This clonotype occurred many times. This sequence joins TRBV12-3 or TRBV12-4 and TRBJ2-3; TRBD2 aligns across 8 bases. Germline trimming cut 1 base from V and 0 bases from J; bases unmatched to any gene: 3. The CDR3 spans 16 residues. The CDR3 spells CASSLDSGASTDTQYF. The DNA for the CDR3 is TGTGCCAGCAGTTTAGATAGCGGGGCCAGCACAGATACGCAGTATTTT.

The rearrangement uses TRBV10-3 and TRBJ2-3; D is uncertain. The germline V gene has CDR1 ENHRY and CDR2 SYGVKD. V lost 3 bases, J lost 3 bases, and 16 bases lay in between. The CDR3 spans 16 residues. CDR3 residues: CAISDPGVGKTDTQYF. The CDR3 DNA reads TGTGCCATCAGTGATCCGGGCGTGGGGAAGACAGATACGCAGTATTTT.

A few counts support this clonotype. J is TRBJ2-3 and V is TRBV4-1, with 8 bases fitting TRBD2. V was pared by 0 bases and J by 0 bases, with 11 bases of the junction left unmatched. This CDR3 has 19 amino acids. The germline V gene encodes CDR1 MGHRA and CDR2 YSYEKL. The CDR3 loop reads CASSQDWILRGGSTDTQYF. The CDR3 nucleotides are TGCGCCAGCAGCCAAGATTGGATCCTTCGGGGGGGCAGCACAGATACGCAGTATTTT.

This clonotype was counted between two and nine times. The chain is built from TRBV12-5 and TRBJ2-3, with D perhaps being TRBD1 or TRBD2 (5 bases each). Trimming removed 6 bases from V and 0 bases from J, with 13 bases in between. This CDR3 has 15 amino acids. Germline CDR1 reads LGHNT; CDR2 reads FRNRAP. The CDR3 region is CASGPGTTSTDTQYF. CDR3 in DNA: TGTGCTAGTGGCCCCGGGACCACTAGCACAGATACGCAGTATTTT.

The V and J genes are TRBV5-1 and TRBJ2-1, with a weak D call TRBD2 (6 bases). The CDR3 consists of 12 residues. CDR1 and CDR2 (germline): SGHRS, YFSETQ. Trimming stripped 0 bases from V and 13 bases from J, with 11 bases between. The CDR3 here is CASSLDLADQFF. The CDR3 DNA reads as TGCGCCAGCAGCTTGGATTTAGCGGACCAGTTCTTC. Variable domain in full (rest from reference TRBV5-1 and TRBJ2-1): KAGVTQTPRYLIKTRGQQVTLSCSPISGHRSVSWYQQTPGQGLQFLFEYFSETQRNKGNFPGRFSGRQFSNSRSEMNVSTLELGDSALYLCASSLDLADQFFGPGTRLTVL.

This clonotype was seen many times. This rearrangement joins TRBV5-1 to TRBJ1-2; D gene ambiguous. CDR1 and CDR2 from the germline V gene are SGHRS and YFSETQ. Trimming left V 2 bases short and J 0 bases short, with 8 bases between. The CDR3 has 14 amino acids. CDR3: CASSLDGTNYGYTF. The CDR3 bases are TGCGCCAGCAGCTTAGACGGGACTAACTATGGCTACACCTTC. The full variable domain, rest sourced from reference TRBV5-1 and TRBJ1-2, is KAGVTQTPRYLIKTRGQQVTLSCSPISGHRSVSWYQQTPGQGLQFLFEYFSETQRNKGNFPGRFSGRQFSNSRSEMNVSTLELGDSALYLCASSLDGTNYGYTFGSGTRLTVV.

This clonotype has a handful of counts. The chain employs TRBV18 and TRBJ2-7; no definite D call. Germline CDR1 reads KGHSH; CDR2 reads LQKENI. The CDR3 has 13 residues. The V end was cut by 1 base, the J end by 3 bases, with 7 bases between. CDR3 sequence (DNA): TGTGCCAGCTCACCACTGCCAGACTACGAGCAGTACGTC. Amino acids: CASSPLPDYEQYV.

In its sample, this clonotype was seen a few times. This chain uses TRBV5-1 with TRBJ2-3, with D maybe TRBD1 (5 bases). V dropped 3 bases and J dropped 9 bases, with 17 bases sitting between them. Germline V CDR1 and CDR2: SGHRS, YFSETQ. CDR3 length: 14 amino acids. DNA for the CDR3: TGCGCCAGCAGCTCATGGACACCCCAGGAAACGCAGTATTTT. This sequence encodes CASSSWTPQETQYF.